This TCR beta chain was identified during a study of neurological immune-mediated disorders. Study background: Secondary progressive cases numbered 3 among the 35 or so multiple sclerosis patients, while the other 31 were relapsing-remitting.

With 10-nucleotide random UMIs included, cDNA was synthesized by 5'RACE. TCRdb recomputed calls from the 5' RACE reads with MiXCR, one row per CDR3 protein. The top ten clones hold over 5.5% of a sample with approximately 84,000 distinct CDR3 sequences, approximately 4.3% of them seen once. This clonotype was seen at least ten times. The antigen remains undetermined. The junction does not match germline at one end; this may be a read error. Time point given: longitudinal time-point 3. A total of 2 million PBMCs stored at -80 degrees C provided the unsorted libraries. Findings and caveats of the study: The most TCR clonal expansion was seen in HTLV-1-associated myelopathy, and the least was seen in multiple sclerosis, which fell below healthy controls.

This CDR3 is built from 11 residues. The sequence derives from a woman between 55 and 75 years old with multiple sclerosis. The sample taken for sequencing was PBMCs. This rearrangement joins TRBV12-3 or TRBV12-4 to TRBJ2-7; perhaps TRBD1 as D (5 bases). CDR3 sequence reads: CASRGPEGPIF. The CDR3, as DNA: TGTGCCAGCAGGGGGCCAGAAGGCCCGATTTTC.